This is a list of T cell receptor beta chains from one sample in a study of shared clonotypes between healthy human individuals. Sequencing was performed with immunoSEQ multiplex PCR; in TCRdb, only in-frame clones are kept and a portion is missing. Of approximately 530,000 clones detected, 90% to 96% appear once; the ten largest clones hold roughly 0.06%. Sequencing was done on a sample of naive CD4+ T cells sorted from blood. All receptors derive from a woman in her thirties in good health. CDR3s include the opening cysteine and the closing phenylalanine or tryptophan.

v_call: TRBV25-1; j_call: TRBJ2-7; cdr3_aa: CASSESPGSPEYEQYF
v_call: TRBV19; j_call: TRBJ2-5; cdr3_aa: CASSTTGVETQYF
v_call: TRBV7-2; j_call: TRBJ2-7; cdr3_aa: CASSLGSQGSYEQYF
v_call: TRBV28; j_call: TRBJ2-7; cdr3_aa: CASGTLGEQYF
v_call: TRBV11-2; j_call: .; cdr3_aa: CASSLSGQPYYEQYF
v_call: TRBV27; j_call: TRBJ1-2; cdr3_aa: CASSLSPGPPGLRDTYGYTF
v_call: TRBV11-1; j_call: TRBJ1-4; cdr3_aa: CASSYRKTNEKLFF
v_call: TRBV5-1; j_call: TRBJ2-1; cdr3_aa: CASSFRPPTTELYNEQFF
v_call: TRBV5-1; j_call: TRBJ1-1; cdr3_aa: CASSFRQRRNTEAFF
v_call: TRBV27; j_call: TRBJ2-7; cdr3_aa: CASSRPGQDFKQYF
v_call: TRBV2; j_call: TRBJ1-5; cdr3_aa: CASSDTNQPQHF
v_call: TRBV7-9; j_call: TRBJ1-4; cdr3_aa: CASSSLKLLQGTNEKLFF
v_call: TRBV5-5; j_call: TRBJ1-4; cdr3_aa: CASSFGPLDSEKLFF
v_call: TRBV5-1; j_call: TRBJ2-7; cdr3_aa: CASSGGTRRIYEQYF
v_call: TRBV13; j_call: TRBJ2-5; cdr3_aa: CASSLFRGAQYF
v_call: TRBV14; j_call: TRBJ2-2; cdr3_aa: CASSPRPLSGTGELFF
v_call: TRBV5-1; j_call: TRBJ2-6; cdr3_aa: CASSPIRGSGRSVSGANVLTF
v_call: TRBV19; j_call: TRBJ1-3; cdr3_aa: CASSKTGSGNTIYF
v_call: TRBV18; j_call: TRBJ1-1; cdr3_aa: CASSLGHTTEAFF
v_call: TRBV10-3; j_call: TRBJ1-3; cdr3_aa: CAISDMGKAGNTIYF
v_call: TRBV18; j_call: TRBJ2-2; cdr3_aa: CASSPGGTGELFF
v_call: TRBV29-1; j_call: TRBJ1-2; cdr3_aa: CSVDALDRSNKGYTF
v_call: TRBV15; j_call: TRBJ2-3; cdr3_aa: CATSRDQRGATDTQYF
v_call: TRBV5-4; j_call: TRBJ2-7; cdr3_aa: CASSNPGRELRYEQYF
v_call: TRBV27; j_call: TRBJ2-3; cdr3_aa: CASKQQGGPTDTQYF
v_call: TRBV28; j_call: TRBJ1-1; cdr3_aa: CASSLFRRDNTEAFF
v_call: TRBV2; j_call: TRBJ2-7; cdr3_aa: CASRLATSGSSYEQYF
v_call: TRBV6-6; j_call: TRBJ1-1; cdr3_aa: CASSSGAAGTTEAFF
v_call: TRBV29-1; j_call: TRBJ1-5; cdr3_aa: CSVTTGNQPQHF
v_call: TRBV9; j_call: TRBJ1-3; cdr3_aa: CASSTQSSGNTIYF
v_call: TRBV19; j_call: TRBJ2-6; cdr3_aa: CASEKIGRGSGANVLTF
v_call: TRBV28; j_call: TRBJ2-7; cdr3_aa: CASSGTTSGTYEQYF
v_call: TRBV6-4; j_call: TRBJ2-1; cdr3_aa: CASFEGGYSYNEQFF
v_call: TRBV4-2; j_call: TRBJ1-2; cdr3_aa: CASSHYRDRDYGYTF
v_call: TRBV30; j_call: TRBJ2-3; cdr3_aa: CAWSHRGSPTDTQYF
v_call: TRBV5-1; j_call: TRBJ2-7; cdr3_aa: CASSLPGSTYEQYF
v_call: TRBV6-4; j_call: TRBJ2-7; cdr3_aa: CATNRPEQYF
v_call: TRBV19; j_call: TRBJ2-7; cdr3_aa: CASSASRRSGQYF
v_call: TRBV25-1; j_call: .; cdr3_aa: CASSGDRAYEQYF
v_call: TRBV27; j_call: TRBJ1-1; cdr3_aa: CASTSTGGATRGTEAFF
v_call: TRBV2; j_call: TRBJ2-3; cdr3_aa: CASSYILAASTDTQYF
v_call: TRBV2; j_call: TRBJ1-2; cdr3_aa: CATLGRERRWGYTF
v_call: TRBV7-7; j_call: TRBJ2-6; cdr3_aa: CASRERQGAEPGANVLTF
v_call: TRBV7-9; j_call: TRBJ2-2; cdr3_aa: CASSPPTGLDTGELFF
v_call: TRBV5-1; j_call: TRBJ2-7; cdr3_aa: CASGTGSSYEQYF
v_call: TRBV5-1; j_call: TRBJ1-5; cdr3_aa: CASSPGTGNQPQHF
v_call: TRBV29-1; j_call: TRBJ1-2; cdr3_aa: CSAGTLYYGYTF
v_call: TRBV6-1; j_call: TRBJ2-5; cdr3_aa: CASSDLGTGAQETQYF
v_call: TRBV6-5; j_call: TRBJ1-4; cdr3_aa: CASSYSMRGIGEKLFF